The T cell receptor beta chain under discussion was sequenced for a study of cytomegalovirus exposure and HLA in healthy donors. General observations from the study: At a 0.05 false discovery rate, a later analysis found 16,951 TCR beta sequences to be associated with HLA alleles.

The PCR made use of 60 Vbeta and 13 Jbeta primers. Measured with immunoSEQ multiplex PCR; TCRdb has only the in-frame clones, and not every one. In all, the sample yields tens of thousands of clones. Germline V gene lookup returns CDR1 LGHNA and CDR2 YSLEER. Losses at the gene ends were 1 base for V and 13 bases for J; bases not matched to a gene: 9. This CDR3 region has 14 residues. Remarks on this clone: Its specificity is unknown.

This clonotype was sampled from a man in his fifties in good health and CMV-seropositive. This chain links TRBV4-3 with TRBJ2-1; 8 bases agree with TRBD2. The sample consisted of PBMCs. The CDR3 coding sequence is TGCGCCAGCAGCCAAGGATTAGCGGGAAGGCATCAGTTCTTC. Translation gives CASSQGLAGRHQFF.